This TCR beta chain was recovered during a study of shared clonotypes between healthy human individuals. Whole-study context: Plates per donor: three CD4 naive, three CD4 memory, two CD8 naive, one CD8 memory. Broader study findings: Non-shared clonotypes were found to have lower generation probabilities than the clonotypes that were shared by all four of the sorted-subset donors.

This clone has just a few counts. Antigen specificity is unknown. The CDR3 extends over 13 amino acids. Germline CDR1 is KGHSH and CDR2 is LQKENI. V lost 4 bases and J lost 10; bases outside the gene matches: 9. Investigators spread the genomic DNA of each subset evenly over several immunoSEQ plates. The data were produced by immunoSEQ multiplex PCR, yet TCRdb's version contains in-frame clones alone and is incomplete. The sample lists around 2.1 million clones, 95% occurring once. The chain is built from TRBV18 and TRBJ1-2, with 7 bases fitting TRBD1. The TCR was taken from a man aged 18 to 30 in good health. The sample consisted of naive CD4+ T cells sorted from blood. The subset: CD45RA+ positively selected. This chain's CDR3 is CASSREQGRDYTF. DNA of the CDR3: TGTGCCAGCTCACGGGAACAGGGGAGGGACTACACCTTC.